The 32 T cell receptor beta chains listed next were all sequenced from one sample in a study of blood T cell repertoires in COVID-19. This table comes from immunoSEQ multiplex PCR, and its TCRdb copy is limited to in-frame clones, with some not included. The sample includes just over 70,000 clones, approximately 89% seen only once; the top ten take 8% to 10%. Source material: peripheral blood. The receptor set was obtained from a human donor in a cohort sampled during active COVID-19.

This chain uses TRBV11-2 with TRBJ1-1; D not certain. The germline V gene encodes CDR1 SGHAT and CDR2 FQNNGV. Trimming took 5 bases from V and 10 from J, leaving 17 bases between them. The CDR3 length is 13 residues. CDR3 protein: CASSPVRARVAFF. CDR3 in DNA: TGTGCCAGCAGCCCAGTTAGGGCGCGGGTAGCTTTCTTT. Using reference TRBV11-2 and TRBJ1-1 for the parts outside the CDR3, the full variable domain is EAGVAQSPRYKIIEKRQSVAFWCNPISGHATLYWYQQILGQGPKLLIQFQNNGVVDDSQLPKDRFSAERLKGVDSTLKIQPAKLEDSAVYLCASSPVRARVAFFGQGTRLTVV.

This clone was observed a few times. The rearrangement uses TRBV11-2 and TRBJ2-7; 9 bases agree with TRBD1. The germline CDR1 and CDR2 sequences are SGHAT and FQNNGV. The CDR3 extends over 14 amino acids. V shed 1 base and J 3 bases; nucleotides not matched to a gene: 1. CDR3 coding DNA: TGTGCCAGCAGCTTAGGACAGGGGGGCTACGAGCAGTACTTC. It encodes CASSLGQGGYEQYF.

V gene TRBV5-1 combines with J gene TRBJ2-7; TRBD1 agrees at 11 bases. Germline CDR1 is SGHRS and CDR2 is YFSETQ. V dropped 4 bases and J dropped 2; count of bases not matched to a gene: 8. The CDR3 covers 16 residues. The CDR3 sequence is CASSLLRDRGAYEQYF. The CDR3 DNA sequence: TGCGCCAGCAGCCTACTCCGGGACAGGGGGGCCTACGAGCAGTACTTC.

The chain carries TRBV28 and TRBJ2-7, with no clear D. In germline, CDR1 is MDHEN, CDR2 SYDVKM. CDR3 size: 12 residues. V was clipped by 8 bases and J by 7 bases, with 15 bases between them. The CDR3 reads CASVSTEREQYF. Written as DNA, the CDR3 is TGTGCCAGCGTTTCTACAGAGAGAGAGCAGTACTTC.

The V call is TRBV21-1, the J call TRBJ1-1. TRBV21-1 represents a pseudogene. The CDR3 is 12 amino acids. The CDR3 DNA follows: TGTGCCAGCAGCAAAGTCTTGACTGAAGCTTTCTTT. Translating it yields CASSKVLTEAFF.

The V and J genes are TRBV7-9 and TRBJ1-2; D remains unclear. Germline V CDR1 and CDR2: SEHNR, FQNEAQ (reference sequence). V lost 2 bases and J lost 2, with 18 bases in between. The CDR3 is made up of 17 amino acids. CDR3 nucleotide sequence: TGTGCCAGCAGCTTAACCTTACCAAGCGCAGAGAACTATGGCTACACCTTC. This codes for CASSLTLPSAENYGYTF. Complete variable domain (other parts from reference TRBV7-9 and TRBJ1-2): DTGVSQNPRHKITKRGQNVTFRCDPISEHNRLYWYRQTLGQGPEFLTYFQNEAQLEKSRLLSDRFSAERPKGSFSTLEIQRTEQGDSAMYLCASSLTLPSAENYGYTFGSGTRLTVV.

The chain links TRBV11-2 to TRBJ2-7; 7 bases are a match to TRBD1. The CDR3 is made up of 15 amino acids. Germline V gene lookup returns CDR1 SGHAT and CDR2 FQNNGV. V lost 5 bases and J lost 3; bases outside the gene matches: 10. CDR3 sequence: CASSRRRDRDYEQYF. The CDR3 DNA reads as TGTGCCAGCAGCCGCCGCCGGGACAGAGACTACGAGCAGTACTTC.

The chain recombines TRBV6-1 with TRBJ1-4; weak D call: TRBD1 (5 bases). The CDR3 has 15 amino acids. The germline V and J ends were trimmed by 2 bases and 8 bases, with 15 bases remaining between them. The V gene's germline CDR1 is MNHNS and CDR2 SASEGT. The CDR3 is CASSERRQGEEKLFF. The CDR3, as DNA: TGTGCCAGCAGTGAAAGGCGGCAGGGTGAGGAAAAACTGTTTTTT.

The CDR3 DNA reads TGCGCCAGCAGCGTCCGTGGCAAGTACGAGCAGTACTTC. This translates into CASSVRGKYEQYF. This chain uses TRBV5-1 with TRBJ2-7; the D is unclear. The CDR3 is 13 amino acids. From germline, CDR1 is SGHRS and CDR2 YFSETQ. V was shortened by 4 bases and J by 4 bases, with 12 bases between the two germline ends.

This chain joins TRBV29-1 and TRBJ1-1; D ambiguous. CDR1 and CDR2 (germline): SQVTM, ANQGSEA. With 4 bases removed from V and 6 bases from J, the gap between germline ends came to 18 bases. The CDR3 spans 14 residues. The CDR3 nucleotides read TGCAGCGTTGTAGGTTCGGGAAGTGGGGCTGAAGCTTTCTTT. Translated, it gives CSVVGSGSGAEAFF.

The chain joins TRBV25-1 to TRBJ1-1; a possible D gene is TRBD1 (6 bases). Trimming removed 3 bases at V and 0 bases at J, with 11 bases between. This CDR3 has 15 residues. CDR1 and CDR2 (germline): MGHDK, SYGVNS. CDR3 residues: CASSDQQGLNTEAFF. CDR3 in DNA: TGTGCCAGCAGTGATCAACAGGGACTGAACACTGAAGCTTTCTTT.

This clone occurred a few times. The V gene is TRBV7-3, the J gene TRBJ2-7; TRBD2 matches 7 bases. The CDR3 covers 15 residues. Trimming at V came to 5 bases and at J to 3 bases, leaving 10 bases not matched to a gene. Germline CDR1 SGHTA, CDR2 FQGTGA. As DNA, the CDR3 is TGTGCCAGCAGCCCAACCGGGACGGGAGGCTACGAGCAGTACTTC. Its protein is CASSPTGTGGYEQYF.

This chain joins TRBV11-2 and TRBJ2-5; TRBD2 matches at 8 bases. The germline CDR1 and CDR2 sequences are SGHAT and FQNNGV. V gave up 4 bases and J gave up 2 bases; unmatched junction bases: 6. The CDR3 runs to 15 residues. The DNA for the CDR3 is TGTGCCAGCAGCTCAGCGGGGGCGACACAAGAGACCCAGTACTTC. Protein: CASSSAGATQETQYF.

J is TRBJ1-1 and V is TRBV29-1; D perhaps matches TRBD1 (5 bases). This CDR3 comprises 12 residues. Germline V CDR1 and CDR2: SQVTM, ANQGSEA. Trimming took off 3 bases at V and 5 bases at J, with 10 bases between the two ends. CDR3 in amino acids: CSVEEEGTEAFF. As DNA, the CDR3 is TGCAGCGTTGAGGAGGAGGGGACTGAAGCTTTCTTT.

The CDR3 reads CASSQGQGGTEAFF. DNA of the CDR3: TGCGCCAGCAGCCAAGGGCAGGGAGGCACTGAAGCTTTCTTT. The chain recombines TRBV4-3 with TRBJ1-1; D perhaps matches TRBD1 (5 bases). Trimming took 1 base from V and 4 from J, leaving 10 bases between them. The CDR3 is made up of 14 amino acids. From germline, CDR1 is LGHNA and CDR2 YSLEER.

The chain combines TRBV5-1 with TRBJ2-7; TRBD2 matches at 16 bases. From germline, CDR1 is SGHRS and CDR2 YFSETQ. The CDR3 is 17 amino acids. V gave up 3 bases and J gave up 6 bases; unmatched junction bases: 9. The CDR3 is CASSWTGTSGGAREQYF. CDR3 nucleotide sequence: TGCGCCAGCAGCTGGACGGGGACTAGCGGGGGGGCTCGCGAGCAGTACTTC. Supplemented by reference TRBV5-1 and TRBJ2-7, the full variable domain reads KAGVTQTPRYLIKTRGQQVTLSCSPISGHRSVSWYQQTPGQGLQFLFEYFSETQRNKGNFPGRFSGRQFSNSRSEMNVSTLELGDSALYLCASSWTGTSGGAREQYFGPGTRLTVT.

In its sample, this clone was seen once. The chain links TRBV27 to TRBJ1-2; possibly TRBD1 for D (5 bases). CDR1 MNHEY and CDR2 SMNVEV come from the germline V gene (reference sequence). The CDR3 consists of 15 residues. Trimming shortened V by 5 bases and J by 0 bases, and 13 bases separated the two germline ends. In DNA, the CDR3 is TGTGCCAGCAGTGCCGGACATCCAACTAACTATGGCTACACCTTC. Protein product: CASSAGHPTNYGYTF.

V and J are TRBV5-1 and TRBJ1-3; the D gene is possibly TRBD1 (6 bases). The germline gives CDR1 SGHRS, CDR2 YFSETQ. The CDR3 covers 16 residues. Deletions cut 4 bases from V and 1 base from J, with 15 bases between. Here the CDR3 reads CASSRAPTGSGNTIYF. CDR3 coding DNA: TGCGCCAGCAGCAGGGCACCCACAGGGTCTGGAAACACCATATATTTT.

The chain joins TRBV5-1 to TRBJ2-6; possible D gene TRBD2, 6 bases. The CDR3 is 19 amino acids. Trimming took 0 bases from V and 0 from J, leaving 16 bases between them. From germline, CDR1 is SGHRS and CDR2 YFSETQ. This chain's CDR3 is CASSLGGTRAGSGANVLTF. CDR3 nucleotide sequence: TGCGCCAGCAGCTTGGGCGGGACTCGTGCTGGCTCTGGGGCCAACGTCCTGACTTTC.

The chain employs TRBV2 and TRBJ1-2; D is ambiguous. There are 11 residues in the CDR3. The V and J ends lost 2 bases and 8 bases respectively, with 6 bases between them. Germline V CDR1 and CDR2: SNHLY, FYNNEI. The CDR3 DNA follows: TGTGCCAGCAGTGAACTCGCGGGCTACACCTTC. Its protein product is CASSELAGYTF. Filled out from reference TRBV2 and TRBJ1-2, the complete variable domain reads EPEVTQTPSHQVTQMGQEVILRCVPISNHLYFYWYRQILGQKVEFLVSFYNNEISEKSEIFDDQFSVERPDGSNFTLKIRSTKLEDSAMYFCASSELAGYTFGSGTRLTVV.

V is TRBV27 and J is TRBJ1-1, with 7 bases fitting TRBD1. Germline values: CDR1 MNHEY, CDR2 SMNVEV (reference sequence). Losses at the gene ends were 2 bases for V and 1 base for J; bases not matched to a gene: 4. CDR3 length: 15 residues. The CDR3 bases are TGTGCCAGCAGTTTAGACAGGACAGGGAACACTGAAGCTTTCTTT. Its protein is CASSLDRTGNTEAFF.

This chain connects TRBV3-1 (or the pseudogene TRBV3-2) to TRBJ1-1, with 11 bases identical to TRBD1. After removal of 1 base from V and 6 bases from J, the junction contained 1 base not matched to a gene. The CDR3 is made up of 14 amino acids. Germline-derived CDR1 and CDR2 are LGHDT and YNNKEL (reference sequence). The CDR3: CASSQGTGGSEAFF. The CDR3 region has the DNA TGTGCCAGCAGCCAAGGGACAGGGGGCTCTGAAGCTTTCTTT.

CDR3 residues: CASSNYGQAASYEQYF. The DNA of the CDR3 is TGTGCCAGCAGCAACTACGGACAGGCCGCCTCCTACGAGCAGTACTTC. The chain links TRBV28 to TRBJ2-7; 7 positions match TRBD1. Germline V gene lookup returns CDR1 MDHEN and CDR2 SYDVKM. The CDR3 runs 16 residues. V shed 6 bases, J shed 0 bases, and the junction held 11 bases outside the gene matches. Full variable domain (outside the CDR3, taken from reference TRBV28 and TRBJ2-7): DVKVTQSSRYLVKRTGEKVFLECVQDMDHENMFWYRQDPGLGLRLIYFSYDVKMKEKGDIPEGYSVSREKKERFSLILESASTNQTSMYLCASSNYGQAASYEQYFGPGTRLTVT.

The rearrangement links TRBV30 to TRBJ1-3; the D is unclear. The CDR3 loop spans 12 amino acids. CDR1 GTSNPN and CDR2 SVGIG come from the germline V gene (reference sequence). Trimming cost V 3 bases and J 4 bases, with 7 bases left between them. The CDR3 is CAWSPEGNTIYF. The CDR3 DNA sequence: TGTGCCTGGAGCCCTGAGGGAAACACCATATATTTT.

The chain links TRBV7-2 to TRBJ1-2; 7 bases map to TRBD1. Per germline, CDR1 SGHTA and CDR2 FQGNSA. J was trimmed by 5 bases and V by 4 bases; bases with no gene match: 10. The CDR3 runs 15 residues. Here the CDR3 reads CASSSYRDSGYGYTF. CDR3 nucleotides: TGTGCCAGCAGCTCGTACCGGGACAGTGGGTATGGCTACACCTTC.

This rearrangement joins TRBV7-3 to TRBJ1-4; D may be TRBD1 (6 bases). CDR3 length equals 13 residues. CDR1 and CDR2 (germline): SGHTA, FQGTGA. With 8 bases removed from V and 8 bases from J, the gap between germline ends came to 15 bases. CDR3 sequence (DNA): TGTGCCAGCGGAAACAGGGTCGGCGAAAAACTGTTTTTT. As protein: CASGNRVGEKLFF.

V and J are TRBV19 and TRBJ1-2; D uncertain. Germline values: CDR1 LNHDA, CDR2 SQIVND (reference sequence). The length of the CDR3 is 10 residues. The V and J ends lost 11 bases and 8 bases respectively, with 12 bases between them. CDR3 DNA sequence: TGTGCCTCCTCGGGGTGGGGCTACACCTTC. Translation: CASSGWGYTF.

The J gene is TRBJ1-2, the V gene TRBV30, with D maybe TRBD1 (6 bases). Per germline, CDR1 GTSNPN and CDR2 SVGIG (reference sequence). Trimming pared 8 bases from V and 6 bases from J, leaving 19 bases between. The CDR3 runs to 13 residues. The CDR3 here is CAARQGRSNGYTF. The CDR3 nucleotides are TGTGCCGCCCGCCAGGGGCGCTCGAATGGCTACACCTTC.

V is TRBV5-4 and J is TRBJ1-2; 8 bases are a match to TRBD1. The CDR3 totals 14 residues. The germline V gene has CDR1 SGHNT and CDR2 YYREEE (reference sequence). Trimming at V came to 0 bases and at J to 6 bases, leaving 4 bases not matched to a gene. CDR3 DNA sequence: TGTGCCAGCAGCTTGGCCAGGGGGCAAAATGGCTACACCTTC. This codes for CASSLARGQNGYTF.

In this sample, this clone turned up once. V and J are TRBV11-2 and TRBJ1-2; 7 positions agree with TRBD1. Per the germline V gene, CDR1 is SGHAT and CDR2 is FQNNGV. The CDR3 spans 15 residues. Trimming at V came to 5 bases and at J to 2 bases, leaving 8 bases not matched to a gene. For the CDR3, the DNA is TGTGCCAGCAGCCCGACAGGGAGCAAGAACTATGGCTACACCTTC. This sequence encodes CASSPTGSKNYGYTF.

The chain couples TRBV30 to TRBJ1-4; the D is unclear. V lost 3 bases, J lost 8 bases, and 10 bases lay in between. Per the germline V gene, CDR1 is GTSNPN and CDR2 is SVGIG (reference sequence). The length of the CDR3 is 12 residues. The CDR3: CAWSPTREKLFF. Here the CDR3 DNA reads TGTGCCTGGAGCCCGACAAGGGAAAAACTGTTTTTT.

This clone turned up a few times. The CDR3 nucleotides are TGTGCCAGCAGCTTAGTGACAGGGTGGCTGTCTGGAAACACCATATATTTT. Translating it yields CASSLVTGWLSGNTIYF. The genes are TRBV11-2 and TRBJ1-3; 7 nucleotides agree with TRBD1. V was pared by 1 base and J by 1 base, with 7 bases of the junction left unmatched. The CDR3 spans 17 residues. Germline CDR1 reads SGHAT; CDR2 reads FQNNGV.